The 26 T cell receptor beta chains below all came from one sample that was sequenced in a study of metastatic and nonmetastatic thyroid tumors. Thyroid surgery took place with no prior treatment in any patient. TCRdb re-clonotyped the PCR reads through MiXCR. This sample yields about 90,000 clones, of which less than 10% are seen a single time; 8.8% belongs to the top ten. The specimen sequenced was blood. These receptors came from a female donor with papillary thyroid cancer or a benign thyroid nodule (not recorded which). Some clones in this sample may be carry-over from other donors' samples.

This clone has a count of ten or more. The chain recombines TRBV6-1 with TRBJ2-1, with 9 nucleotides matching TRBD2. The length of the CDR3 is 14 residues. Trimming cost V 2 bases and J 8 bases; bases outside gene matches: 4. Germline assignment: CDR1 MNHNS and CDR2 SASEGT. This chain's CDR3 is CASSEYASGDEQFF. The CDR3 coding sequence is TGTGCCAGCAGTGAATACGCTAGCGGGGATGAGCAGTTCTTC.

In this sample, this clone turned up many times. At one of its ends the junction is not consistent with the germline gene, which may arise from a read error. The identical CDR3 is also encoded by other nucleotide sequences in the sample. CDR3 region: CASSRDRASYEQYF. CDR3 nucleotide sequence: TGTGCCAGCAGCCGGGACAGGGCCTCCTACGAGCAGTACTTT. This rearrangement joins TRBV11-3 to TRBJ2-7; TRBD1 aligns across 9 bases. This CDR3 is 14 amino acids long. From germline, CDR1 is SGHNT and CDR2 YENEEA.

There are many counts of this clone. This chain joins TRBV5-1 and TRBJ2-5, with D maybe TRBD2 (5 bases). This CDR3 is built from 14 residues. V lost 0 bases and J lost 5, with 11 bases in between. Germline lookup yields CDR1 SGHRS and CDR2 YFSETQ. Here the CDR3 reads CASSLGGESETQYF. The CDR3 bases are TGCGCCAGCAGCTTGGGGGGAGAAAGCGAGACCCAGTACTTC. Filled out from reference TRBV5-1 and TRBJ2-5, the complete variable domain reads KAGVTQTPRYLIKTRGQQVTLSCSPISGHRSVSWYQQTPGQGLQFLFEYFSETQRNKGNFPGRFSGRQFSNSRSEMNVSTLELGDSALYLCASSLGGESETQYFGPGTRLLVL.

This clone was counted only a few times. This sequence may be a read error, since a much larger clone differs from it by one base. The CDR3 DNA reads as TGTGCCATCAGTGAGTCCCGGGGACAGGGCAATGAAAAACTGGTTTTT. Protein sequence: CAISESRGQGNEKLVF. The chain joins TRBV10-3 to TRBJ1-4; 9 bases match TRBD1. The CDR3 extends over 16 amino acids. In germline, CDR1 is ENHRY, CDR2 SYGVKD.

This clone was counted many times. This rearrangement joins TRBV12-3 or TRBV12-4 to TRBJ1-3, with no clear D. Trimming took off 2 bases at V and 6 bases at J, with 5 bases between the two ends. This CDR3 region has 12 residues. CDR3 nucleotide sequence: TGTGCCAGCAGTTTACGGGAAAACACCATATATTTT. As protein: CASSLRENTIYF.

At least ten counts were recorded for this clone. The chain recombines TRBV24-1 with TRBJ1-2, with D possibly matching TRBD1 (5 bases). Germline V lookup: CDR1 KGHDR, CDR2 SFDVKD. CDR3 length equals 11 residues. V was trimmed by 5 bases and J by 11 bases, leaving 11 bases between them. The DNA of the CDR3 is TGTGCCACCAGTGGAGGGGTGGGATACACCTTC. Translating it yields CATSGGVGYTF.

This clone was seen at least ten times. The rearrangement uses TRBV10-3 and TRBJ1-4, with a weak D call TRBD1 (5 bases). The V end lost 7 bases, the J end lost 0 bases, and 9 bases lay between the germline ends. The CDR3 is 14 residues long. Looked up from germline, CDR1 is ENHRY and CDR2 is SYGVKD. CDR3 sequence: CAITKQATNEKLFF. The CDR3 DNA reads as TGTGCCATCACTAAACAGGCAACTAATGAAAAACTGTTTTTT.

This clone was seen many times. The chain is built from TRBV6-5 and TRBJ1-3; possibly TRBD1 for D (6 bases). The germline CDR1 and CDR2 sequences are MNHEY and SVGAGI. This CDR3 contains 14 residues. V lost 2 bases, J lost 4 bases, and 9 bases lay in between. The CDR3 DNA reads TGTGCCAGCAGTTACGGGGGGCAGGGAAACACCATATATTTT. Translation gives CASSYGGQGNTIYF.

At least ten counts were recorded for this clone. The CDR3 DNA reads TGTGCCAGCAGCTTAGGCGGTGGCACTGAAGCTTTCTTT. It codes for CASSLGGGTEAFF. The V call is TRBV7-6, the J call TRBJ1-1; D gene ambiguous. Trimming removed 1 base at V and 4 bases at J, with 7 bases between. CDR1 and CDR2 from the germline V gene are SGHVS and FNYEAQ. This CDR3 comprises 13 residues.

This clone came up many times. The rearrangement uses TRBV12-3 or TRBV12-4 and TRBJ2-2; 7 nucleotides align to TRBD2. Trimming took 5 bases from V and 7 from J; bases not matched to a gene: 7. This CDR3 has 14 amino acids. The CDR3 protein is CASSQRGRDGELFF. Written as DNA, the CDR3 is TGTGCCAGCAGTCAACGGGGGAGGGACGGGGAGCTGTTTTTT.

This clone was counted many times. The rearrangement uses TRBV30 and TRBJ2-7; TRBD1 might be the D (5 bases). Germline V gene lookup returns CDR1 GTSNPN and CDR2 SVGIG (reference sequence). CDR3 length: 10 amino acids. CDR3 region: CSAGQYEQYF. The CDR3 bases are TGTTCGGCAGGGCAATACGAGCAGTACTTC.

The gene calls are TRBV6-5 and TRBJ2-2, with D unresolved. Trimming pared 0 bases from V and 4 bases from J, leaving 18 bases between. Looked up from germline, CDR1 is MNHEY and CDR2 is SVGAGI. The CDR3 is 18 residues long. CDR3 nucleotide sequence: TGTGCCAGCAGTTACTCCCTACAGCGAATGGATACCACCGGGGAGCTGTTTTTT. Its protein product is CASSYSLQRMDTTGELFF.

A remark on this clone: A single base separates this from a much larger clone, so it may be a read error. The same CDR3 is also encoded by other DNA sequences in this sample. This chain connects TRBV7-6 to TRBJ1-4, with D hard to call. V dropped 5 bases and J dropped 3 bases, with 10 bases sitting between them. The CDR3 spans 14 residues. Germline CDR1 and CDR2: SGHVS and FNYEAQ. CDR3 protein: CASSPGSANEKLFF. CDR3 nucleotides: TGTGCCAGCAGCCCCGGGTCGGCTAATGAAAAACTGTTTTTT.

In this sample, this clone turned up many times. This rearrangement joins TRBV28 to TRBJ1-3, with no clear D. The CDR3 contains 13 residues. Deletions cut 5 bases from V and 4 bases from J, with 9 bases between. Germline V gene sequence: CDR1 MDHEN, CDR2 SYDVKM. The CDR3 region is CASSDHAGNTIYF. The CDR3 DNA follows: TGTGCCAGCAGTGACCACGCGGGAAACACCATATATTTT.

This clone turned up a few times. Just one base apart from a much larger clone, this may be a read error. CDR3 bases: TGCGCCACCCGATCCCAACAGGGCTTACAGTTCTTC. The encoded protein is CATRSQQGLQFF. The chain recombines TRBV10-1 with TRBJ2-1, with D perhaps matching TRBD1 (6 bases). Trimming pared 10 bases from V and 13 bases from J, leaving 20 bases between. Germline V gene lookup returns CDR1 WNHNN and CDR2 SYGVQD (reference sequence). This CDR3 has 12 amino acids.

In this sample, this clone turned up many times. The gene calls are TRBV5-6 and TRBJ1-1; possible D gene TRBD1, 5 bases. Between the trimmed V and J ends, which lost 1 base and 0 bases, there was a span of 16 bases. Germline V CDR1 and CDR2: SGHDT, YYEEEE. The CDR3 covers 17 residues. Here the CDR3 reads CASSLMGLTRMNTEAFF. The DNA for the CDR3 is TGTGCCAGCAGCTTGATGGGGCTCACCCGTATGAACACTGAAGCTTTCTTT.

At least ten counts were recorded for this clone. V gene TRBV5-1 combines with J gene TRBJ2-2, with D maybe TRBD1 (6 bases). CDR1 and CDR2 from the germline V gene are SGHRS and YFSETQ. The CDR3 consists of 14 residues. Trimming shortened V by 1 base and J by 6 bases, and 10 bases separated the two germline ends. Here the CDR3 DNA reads TGCGCCAGCAGCTTGCAGGCAGGGGCCGGGGAGCTGTTTTTT. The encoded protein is CASSLQAGAGELFF.

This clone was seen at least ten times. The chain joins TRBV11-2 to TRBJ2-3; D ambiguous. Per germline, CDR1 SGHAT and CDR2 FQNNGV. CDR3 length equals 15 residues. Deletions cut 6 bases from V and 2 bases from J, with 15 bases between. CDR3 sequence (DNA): TGTGCCAGCAGTAAACAAGGCACCCCCACAGATACGCAGTATTTT. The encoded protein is CASSKQGTPTDTQYF.

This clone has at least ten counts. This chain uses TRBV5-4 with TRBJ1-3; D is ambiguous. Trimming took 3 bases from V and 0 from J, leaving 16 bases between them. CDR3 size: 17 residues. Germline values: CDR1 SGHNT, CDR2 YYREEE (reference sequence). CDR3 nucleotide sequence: TGTGCCAGCAGCTCCGGAGGTGGAGTAGACTCTGGAAACACCATATATTTT. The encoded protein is CASSSGGGVDSGNTIYF.

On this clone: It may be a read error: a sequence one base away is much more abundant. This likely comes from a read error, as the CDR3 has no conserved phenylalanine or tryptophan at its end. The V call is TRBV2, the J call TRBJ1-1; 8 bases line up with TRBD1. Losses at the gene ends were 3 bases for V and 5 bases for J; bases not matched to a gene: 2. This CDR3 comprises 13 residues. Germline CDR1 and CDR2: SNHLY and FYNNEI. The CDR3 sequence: CASSDQGATEAFS. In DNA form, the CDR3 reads TGTGCCAGCAGTGATCAGGGGGCAACTGAAGCTTTCTCT.

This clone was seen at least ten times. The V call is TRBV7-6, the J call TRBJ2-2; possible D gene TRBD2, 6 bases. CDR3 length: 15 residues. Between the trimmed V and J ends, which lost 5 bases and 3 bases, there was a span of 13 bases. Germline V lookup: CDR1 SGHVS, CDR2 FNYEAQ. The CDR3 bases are TGTGCCAGCAGCCCGAGCGGGTCGGACACCGGGGAGCTGTTTTTT. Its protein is CASSPSGSDTGELFF.

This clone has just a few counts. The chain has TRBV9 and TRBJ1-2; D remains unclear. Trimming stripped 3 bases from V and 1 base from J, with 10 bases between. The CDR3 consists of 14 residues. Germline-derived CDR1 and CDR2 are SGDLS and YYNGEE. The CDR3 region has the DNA TGTGCCAGCAGCGGAGAACTGCTTAACTATGGCTACACCTTC. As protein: CASSGELLNYGYTF. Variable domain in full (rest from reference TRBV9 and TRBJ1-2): DSGVTQTPKHLITATGQRVTLRCSPRSGDLSVYWYQQSLDQGLQFLIQYYNGEERAKGNILERFSAQQFPDLHSELNLSSLELGDSALYFCASSGELLNYGYTFGSGTRLTVV.

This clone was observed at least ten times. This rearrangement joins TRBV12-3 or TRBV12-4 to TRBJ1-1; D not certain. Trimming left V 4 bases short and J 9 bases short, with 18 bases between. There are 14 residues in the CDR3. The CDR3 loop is CASSSLGGTRKAFF. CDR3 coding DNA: TGTGCCAGCAGTTCCCTGGGCGGCACGCGTAAAGCTTTCTTT.

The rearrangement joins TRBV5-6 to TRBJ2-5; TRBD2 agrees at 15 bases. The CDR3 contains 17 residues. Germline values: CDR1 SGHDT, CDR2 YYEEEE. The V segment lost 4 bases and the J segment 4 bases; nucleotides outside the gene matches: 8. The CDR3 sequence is CASSDGLAGGPGETQYF. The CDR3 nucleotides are TGTGCCAGCAGCGACGGACTAGCGGGGGGGCCGGGAGAGACCCAGTACTTC.

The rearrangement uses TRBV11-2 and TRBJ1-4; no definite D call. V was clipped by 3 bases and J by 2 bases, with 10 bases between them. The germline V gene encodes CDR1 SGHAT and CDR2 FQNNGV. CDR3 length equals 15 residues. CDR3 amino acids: CASSFLMGTNEKLFF. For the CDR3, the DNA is TGTGCCAGCAGCTTTCTTATGGGGACTAATGAAAAACTGTTTTTT.

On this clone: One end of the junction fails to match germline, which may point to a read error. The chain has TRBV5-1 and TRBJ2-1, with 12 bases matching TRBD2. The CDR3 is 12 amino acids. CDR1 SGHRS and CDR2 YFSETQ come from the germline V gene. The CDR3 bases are TGCGCCAGCAGCCTGACTAGCGGGGGACAGTTATTC. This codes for CASSLTSGGQLF.